This T cell receptor beta chain came from a study of T cell responses to AZD1222 COVID-19 vaccine (dated by TCRdb to the early 2020s). About the study as a whole: Because spike-specific TCR depth and breadth did not differ between the two schedules, AZD1222 recipients who got a second dose at roughly 4 weeks were pooled with those who got a second dose at roughly 12 weeks. A total of more than 230 trial participants underwent TCR sequencing, of whom about 200 had received two doses of AZD1222 and 26 had received two doses of the MenACWY control vaccine. Enrollment into the trials was organized by age into subgroups of 18-55, 56-69 and 70-plus years, and those subgroups contained roughly 150, 30 and 60 TCR-sequenced participants, respectively. Paper-wide results and their limitations: Reportedly, almost half of the unique spike-specific TCRs recognized epitopes lying outside the regions that are mutated in the B.1.351 and B.1.1.7 variants. After two AZD1222 doses, spike-specific TCR breadth and depth were significantly higher than at day 0 and than in MenACWY recipients. The whole spike protein was spanned by vaccine-associated CD4 TCRs, and dominant responses were seen in regions 160-218 and 743-854. Conclusions about previously exposed vaccinees are limited, since just a handful of AZD1222 recipients were seropositive for SARS-CoV-2 at baseline. In the small 56-69-year group, the increase in depth fell short of significance, most likely because of low power. Participants were mostly white British, with more females than males. The authors suggested clonal diversity may have been underestimated. No day 14 peak-response samples were available, so repertoires were characterized only after the peak T cell response.

On this clone: Its target antigen remains unknown. Base qualities are not provided; no much larger clone lies one nucleotide away.

The CDR3 regions of human TCRbeta chains were analyzed by immunosequencing. In the authors' own workflow: TCRs in the repertoires were matched against a reference library of SARS-CoV-2-specific TCRs that had been generated with the MIRA antigen-specificity platform. Breadth meant the fraction of unique TCRs that were SARS-CoV-2-associated, whereas depth meant the fraction of total T cells that were SARS-CoV-2-associated. Each spike-specific TCR was assigned to its reactive spike region and to a CD4 or CD8 class using the MIRA data. Log10-transformed breadth and depth values were compared by one-way ANOVA with Sidak's multiple comparisons tests. The source is immuneACCESS, and TCRdb retained only in-frame sequences with V and J called. Part of the clones is not carried over; for the studies checked, unresolved V genes explain less than half of this, and the remainder is unexplained. V, J and clone size are taken as reported in that table, and D and trimming were inferred from the DNA itself. Present in this sample are around 100,000 clones, 88% of which were seen just once. The top ten clonotypes cover roughly 1.8% of the sample.

This specimen's time point label, interpreted: baseline before first vaccination. Samples from vaccinated people were obtained from the UK trials COV001 and COV002, which included a single-blind randomized controlled phase 2/3 trial of AZD1222 (ChAdOx1 nCoV-19) in healthy adults. For TCRbeta chain sequencing, PBMC samples were collected from trial participants at day 0 and at day 28 after the second dose. As encoded in the germline V gene (reference sequence), CDR1 is SEHNR while CDR2 is FQNEAQ. The V and J ends are trimmed by 3 bases and 4 bases, leaving 12 bases between them. Reading from cysteine to phenylalanine, the CDR3 counts 14 amino acids. CDR3 DNA only is kept here, 42 bases in frame from base 1.

The rearrangement joined TRBV7-9 to TRBJ1-1, with an unclear D gene assignment. Specimen: peripheral blood, collected on day 0 of AZD1222 vaccination. The clonotype was recovered from an adult in good health. The nucleotide sequence is given as TGTGCCAGCAGCTTGACCGATCGGTCCACTGAAGCTTTCTTT. It translates to CASSLTDRSTEAFF.